This T cell receptor (beta chain) was retrieved from a study of blood T cell repertoires in COVID-19. Germline CDR1 and CDR2: WNHNN and SYGVQD (reference sequence). This CDR3 spans 13 amino acids. V was pared by 8 bases and J by 2 bases, with 10 bases between. Libraries were prepared by immunoSEQ multiplex PCR; TCRdb keeps only in-frame clonotypes and omits some of them. The data show fewer than 350,000 clones, about 89% seen once. This clonotype was sampled from a man aged 60 to 75 who had recovered from COVID-19. The gene calls are TRBV10-1 and TRBJ2-1; D is uncertain. Source material: PBMCs or T cells enriched from blood (not recorded which). CDR3 region: CASSSVTYNEQFF. CDR3 sequence (DNA): TGCGCCAGCTCGAGTGTTACCTACAATGAGCAGTTCTTC.